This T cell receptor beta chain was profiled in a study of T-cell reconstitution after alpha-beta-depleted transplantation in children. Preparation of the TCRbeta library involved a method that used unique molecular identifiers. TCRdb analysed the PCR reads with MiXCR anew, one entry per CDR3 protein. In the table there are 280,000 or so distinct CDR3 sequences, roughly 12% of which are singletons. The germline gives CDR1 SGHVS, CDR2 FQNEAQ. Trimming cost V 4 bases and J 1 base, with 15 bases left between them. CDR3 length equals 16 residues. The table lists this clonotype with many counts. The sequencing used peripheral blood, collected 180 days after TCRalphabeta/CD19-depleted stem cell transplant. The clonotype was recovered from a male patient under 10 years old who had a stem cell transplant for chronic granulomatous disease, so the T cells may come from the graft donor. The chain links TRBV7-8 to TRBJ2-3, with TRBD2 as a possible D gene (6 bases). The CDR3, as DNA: TGTGCCAGCAGCTCCGGGCCGGCTAGCGGCACAGATACGCAGTATTTT. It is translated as CASSSGPASGTDTQYF.